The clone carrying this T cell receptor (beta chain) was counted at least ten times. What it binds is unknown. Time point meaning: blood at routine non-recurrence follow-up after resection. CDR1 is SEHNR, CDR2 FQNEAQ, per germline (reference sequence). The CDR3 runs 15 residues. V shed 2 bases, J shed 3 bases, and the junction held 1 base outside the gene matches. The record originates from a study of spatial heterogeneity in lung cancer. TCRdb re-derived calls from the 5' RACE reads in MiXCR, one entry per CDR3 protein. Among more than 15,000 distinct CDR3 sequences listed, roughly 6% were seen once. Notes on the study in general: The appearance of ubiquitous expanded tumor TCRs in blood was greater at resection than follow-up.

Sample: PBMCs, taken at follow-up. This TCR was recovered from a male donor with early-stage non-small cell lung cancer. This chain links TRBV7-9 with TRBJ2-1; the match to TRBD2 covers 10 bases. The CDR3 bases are TGTGCCAGCAGCTTAAGGACTAGCGGCTACAATGAGCAGTTCTTC. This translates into CASSLRTSGYNEQFF. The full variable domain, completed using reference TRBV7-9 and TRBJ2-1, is DTGVSQNPRHKITKRGQNVTFRCDPISEHNRLYWYRQTLGQGPEFLTYFQNEAQLEKSRLLSDRFSAERPKGSFSTLEIQRTEQGDSAMYLCASSLRTSGYNEQFFGPGTRLTVL.